The 32 T cell receptor beta chains below were found in one sample sequenced in a study of beta chain features in type 1 diabetes. The study reverse transcribed the entire isolated RNA, so it sequenced expressed TCRB transcripts. Sequencing used immunoSEQ multiplex PCR; TCRdb keeps in-frame clones, though not all of them. This table has under 400,000 clones, around an eighth appearing once. Their antigen targets remain unknown. Notes on the study in general: All four CD4+ subsets from Type 1 diabetes patients carried moderately but significantly shorter TCRB CDR3s.

What was sequenced was naive CD4+ T cells from blood. These TCRs come from a young woman with type 1 diabetes.

The chain joins TRBV27 to TRBJ1-3; possible D gene TRBD1, 5 bases. The germline CDR1 and CDR2 sequences are MNHEY and SMNVEV (reference sequence). V lost 4 bases and J 2 bases, leaving 6 bases between the germline ends. The CDR3 loop spans 13 amino acids. The chain's CDR3 is CASSWGAGNTIYF. CDR3 in DNA: TGTGCCAGCAGTTGGGGGGCTGGAAACACCATATATTTT.

This sequence joins TRBV7-9 and TRBJ1-2; TRBD1 is a possible D gene (5 bases). V was pared by 5 bases and J by 0 bases, with 13 bases between. Germline assignment: CDR1 SEHNR and CDR2 FQNEAQ (reference sequence). The CDR3 consists of 15 residues. CDR3 sequence: CASSPRTKPNYGYTF. In DNA, the CDR3 is TGTGCCAGCAGCCCGAGGACAAAACCTAACTATGGCTACACCTTC. The full variable domain, in which reference TRBV7-9 and TRBJ1-2 provide the parts outside the CDR3, is DTGVSQNPRHKITKRGQNVTFRCDPISEHNRLYWYRQTLGQGPEFLTYFQNEAQLEKSRLLSDRFSAERPKGSFSTLEIQRTEQGDSAMYLCASSPRTKPNYGYTFGSGTRLTVV.

The gene calls are TRBV28 and TRBJ2-7; 7 nucleotides line up with TRBD1. The V and J ends lost 10 bases and 1 base, in that order; junction bases with no gene match: 7. Germline lookup yields CDR1 MDHEN and CDR2 SYDVKM. The CDR3 extends over 13 amino acids. CDR3 sequence reads: CAISGQPSYEQYF. CDR3 DNA: TGTGCCATCTCGGGACAGCCATCCTACGAGCAGTACTTC.

The rearrangement joins TRBV14 to TRBJ1-5, with D unclear. The length of the CDR3 is 13 residues. Germline values: CDR1 SGHDN, CDR2 FVKESK. V was clipped by 0 bases and J by 2 bases, with 2 bases between them. This CDR3 is CASSQDGNQPQHF. CDR3 coding DNA: TGTGCCAGCAGCCAAGACGGCAATCAGCCCCAGCATTTT.

The table lists this clone with a few counts. The rearrangement links TRBV29-1 to TRBJ2-3; TRBD2 matches 9 bases. The CDR3 totals 17 residues. Trimming cost V 5 bases and J 2 bases; bases outside gene matches: 14. The germline V gene encodes CDR1 SQVTM and CDR2 ANQGSEA. CDR3 loop: CSVSAGPSGEATDTQYF. The CDR3, as DNA: TGCAGCGTTTCCGCGGGCCCTAGCGGGGAGGCCACAGATACGCAGTATTTT.

This clone was detected a few times. J is TRBJ1-5 and V is TRBV7-2; D may be TRBD1 (5 bases). V lost 10 bases and J lost 5, with 9 bases in between. Germline CDR1 SGHTA, CDR2 FQGNSA. The CDR3 length is 11 residues. The CDR3 spells CATGLDQPQHF. The CDR3 bases are TGTGCCACAGGGTTGGATCAGCCCCAGCATTTT.

This clone was counted between two and nine times. The CDR3 reads CASRSGQGNEQYF. The CDR3 DNA is TGTGCCAGCAGATCGGGACAGGGGAACGAGCAGTACTTC. The chain employs TRBV6-5 and TRBJ2-7; the match to TRBD1 covers 10 bases. The germline V gene encodes CDR1 MNHEY and CDR2 SVGAGI. The CDR3 spans 13 residues. The V gene end was trimmed by 6 bases and the J gene end by 5 bases; junction bases not matched to a gene: 4.

The gene calls are TRBV28 and TRBJ1-5; 9 bases align to TRBD1. After removal of 1 base from V and 6 bases from J, the junction contained 7 bases not matched to a gene. CDR1 and CDR2 from the germline V gene are MDHEN and SYDVKM. This CDR3 region has 16 residues. The CDR3 bases are TGTGCCAGCAGTTTATACCGGACAGGGGTGGGTCAGCCCCAGCATTTT. Residues: CASSLYRTGVGQPQHF.

The rearrangement links TRBV7-2 to TRBJ2-3, with 8 bases matching TRBD2. Germline V gives CDR1 SGHTA, CDR2 FQGNSA. The CDR3 is 15 amino acids. V was pared by 5 bases and J by 6 bases, with 10 bases of the junction left unmatched. CDR3 sequence reads: CASSPTGTRLDTQYF. CDR3 DNA sequence: TGTGCCAGCAGCCCGACCGGGACTAGGCTGGATACGCAGTATTTT. The full variable domain, in which reference TRBV7-2 and TRBJ2-3 provide the parts outside the CDR3, is GAGVSQSPSNKVTEKGKDVELRCDPISGHTALYWYRQSLGQGLEFLIYFQGNSAPDKSGLPSDRFSAERTGGSVSTLTIQRTQQEDSAVYLCASSPTGTRLDTQYFGPGTRLTVL.

This clone was seen more than once but under ten times. The chain joins TRBV10-3 to TRBJ2-3; D is ambiguous. The CDR3 is made up of 11 amino acids. Germline V gene data show CDR1 as ENHRY and CDR2 as SYGVKD. Trimming left V 10 bases short and J 7 bases short, with 12 bases between. The CDR3 DNA follows: TGTGCCACGCGAATGGGCCATACGCAGTATTTT. Translating gives CATRMGHTQYF.

The chain couples TRBV4-3 to TRBJ2-2; D unresolved. Trimming pared 3 bases from V and 3 bases from J, leaving 8 bases between. The germline V gene has CDR1 LGHNA and CDR2 YSLEER. The CDR3 length is 14 residues. The CDR3 loop is CASSHNSHTGELFF. Here the CDR3 DNA reads TGCGCCAGCAGCCATAACAGCCACACCGGGGAGCTGTTTTTT.

This chain links TRBV12-5 with TRBJ2-5; 12 bases are shared with TRBD2. This CDR3 has 15 amino acids. J gave up 5 bases and V 7 bases, and 8 bases lay outside the gene matches. CDR1 LGHNT and CDR2 FRNRAP come from the germline V gene. CDR3 residues: CASVLTSGGGETQYF. The CDR3 DNA reads TGTGCTAGTGTCTTGACTAGCGGGGGCGGCGAGACCCAGTACTTC. Variable domain in full (rest from reference TRBV12-5 and TRBJ2-5): DARVTQTPRHKVTEMGQEVTMRCQPILGHNTVFWYRQTMMQGLELLAYFRNRAPLDDSGMPKDRFSAEMPDATLATLKIQPSEPRDSAVYFCASVLTSGGGETQYFGPGTRLLVL.

This clone showed up just once. The chain has TRBV12-5 and TRBJ1-1, with 7 positions matching TRBD1. This CDR3 contains 19 residues. Germline trimming cut 1 base from V and 5 bases from J; bases unmatched to any gene: 19. Germline CDR1 and CDR2: LGHNT and FRNRAP. This chain's CDR3 is CASGLGRGTDDAGKTEAFF. In DNA, the CDR3 is TGTGCTAGTGGTTTGGGACGGGGGACAGACGATGCCGGTAAGACTGAAGCTTTCTTT.

The chain couples TRBV5-4 to TRBJ2-3; 8 bases are shared with TRBD1. The germline CDR1 and CDR2 sequences are SGHNT and YYREEE (reference sequence). Trimming cost V 0 bases and J 4 bases; bases outside gene matches: 4. CDR3 length equals 15 residues. The chain's CDR3 is CASSLDQGASDTQYF. The CDR3 nucleotides read TGTGCCAGCAGCTTGGACCAGGGGGCTTCAGATACGCAGTATTTT.

This chain connects TRBV5-4 to TRBJ2-3, with 8 bases matching TRBD1. V dropped 3 bases and J dropped 5; count of bases not matched to a gene: 8. The CDR3 extends over 15 amino acids. Germline V lookup: CDR1 SGHNT, CDR2 YYREEE (reference sequence). CDR3 residues: CASSWAGGAGDTQYF. DNA of the CDR3: TGTGCCAGCAGCTGGGCAGGGGGCGCAGGAGATACGCAGTATTTT. Combining the CDR3 with reference TRBV5-4 and TRBJ2-3 gives the whole variable domain ETGVTQSPTHLIKTRGQQVTLRCSSQSGHNTVSWYQQALGQGPQFIFQYYREEENGRGNFPPRFSGLQFPNYSSELNVNALELDDSALYLCASSWAGGAGDTQYFGPGTRLTVL.

This clone occurred a few times. The chain carries TRBV19 and TRBJ1-5; possibly TRBD1 for D (5 bases). The CDR3 covers 16 residues. V lost 2 bases and J lost 7, with 18 bases in between. Looked up from germline, CDR1 is LNHDA and CDR2 is SQIVND (reference sequence). The CDR3 protein is CASSIIVGRGGQPQHF. CDR3 coding DNA: TGTGCCAGTAGTATAATCGTCGGGAGGGGAGGACAGCCCCAGCATTTT.

The V call is TRBV18, the J call TRBJ2-5; D is unresolved. Deletions cut 1 base from V and 4 bases from J, with 4 bases between. CDR1 is KGHSH, CDR2 LQKENI, per germline. CDR3 length: 12 residues. CDR3 region: CASSPQRETQYF. The DNA for the CDR3 is TGTGCCAGCTCACCACAGCGAGAGACCCAGTACTTC.

The table lists this clone with a few counts. This chain links TRBV7-6 with TRBJ2-1; TRBD1 is a possible D gene (6 bases). Trimming removed 5 bases at V and 7 bases at J, with 18 bases between. The CDR3 is 15 residues long. In germline, CDR1 is SGHVS, CDR2 FNYEAQ. In nucleotides, the CDR3 is TGTGCCAGCAGCCCAATGGCAGGGGCCAGAAATGAGCAGTTCTTC. This translates into CASSPMAGARNEQFF.

This sequence joins TRBV5-1 and TRBJ1-3, with TRBD1 as a possible D gene (6 bases). Deletions cut 0 bases from V and 2 bases from J, with 9 bases between. Germline V gene lookup returns CDR1 SGHRS and CDR2 YFSETQ. The CDR3 runs to 15 residues. As DNA, the CDR3 is TGCGCCAGCAGCTTGGACAGGGCGGCTGGAAACACCATATATTTT. Protein sequence: CASSLDRAAGNTIYF.

This clone was seen a handful of times. The J gene is TRBJ2-1, the V gene TRBV28; 8 nucleotides agree with TRBD2. From germline, CDR1 is MDHEN and CDR2 SYDVKM. The length of the CDR3 is 15 residues. Germline trimming cut 6 bases from V and 7 bases from J; bases unmatched to any gene: 11. CDR3 region: CASSFSGKLLNEQFF. For the CDR3, the DNA is TGTGCCAGCAGCTTTAGCGGGAAACTCCTTAATGAGCAGTTCTTC.

The chain carries TRBV9 and TRBJ1-6, with D perhaps TRBD1 (6 bases). The V end lost 0 bases, the J end lost 8 bases, and 12 bases lay between the germline ends. This CDR3 contains 15 residues. Germline values: CDR1 SGDLS, CDR2 YYNGEE. The CDR3 sequence: CASSVGSGEYSPLHF. Here the CDR3 DNA reads TGTGCCAGCAGCGTAGGATCAGGGGAGTATTCACCCCTCCACTTT.

This chain connects TRBV6-5 to TRBJ2-5, with D possibly TRBD2 on 6 matching bases. The CDR3 has 11 amino acids. Per germline, CDR1 MNHEY and CDR2 SVGAGI. Deletions cut 7 bases from V and 7 bases from J, with 10 bases between. Here the CDR3 DNA reads TGTGCCAGCAACAACGGGGGGACCCAGTACTTC. Encoded protein: CASNNGGTQYF.

The sample holds a few counts of this clone. This chain connects TRBV29-1 to TRBJ2-5, with 7 bases matching TRBD1. V lost 4 bases to trimming and J lost 5 bases; unmatched junction nucleotides: 4. The CDR3 is 12 amino acids. Germline V gene data show CDR1 as SQVTM and CDR2 as ANQGSEA. The CDR3 spells CSVASGGETQYF. In DNA, the CDR3 is TGCAGCGTTGCTTCAGGGGGTGAGACCCAGTACTTC. Full variable domain (remainder filled in from reference TRBV29-1 and TRBJ2-5): SAVISQKPSRDICQRGTSLTIQCQVDSQVTMMFWYRQQPGQSLTLIATANQGSEATYESGFVIDKFPISRPNLTFSTLTVSNMSPEDSSIYLCSVASGGETQYFGPGTRLLVL.

There are a few counts of this clone. The chain couples TRBV18 to TRBJ2-7, with 11 bases identical to TRBD2. The CDR3 is made up of 15 amino acids. Germline CDR1 is KGHSH and CDR2 is LQKENI. With V trimmed by 6 bases and J by 5 bases, 9 bases remained unmatched. CDR3 DNA: TGTGCCAGCTCCGCCATAGCGGGGGGGCGGAACGAGCAGTACTTC. It specifies CASSAIAGGRNEQYF.

Only a few counts were recorded for this clone. The chain couples TRBV28 to TRBJ2-1, with 11 bases fitting TRBD2. V lost 6 bases, J lost 7 bases, and 5 bases stayed unmatched. The germline gives CDR1 MDHEN, CDR2 SYDVKM. The CDR3 consists of 14 residues. CDR3 coding DNA: TGTGCCAGCAGGCCGCTAGCGGGAGGAAATGAGCAGTTCTTC. Protein product: CASRPLAGGNEQFF.

This rearrangement joins TRBV5-1 to TRBJ2-1, with a tentative D call TRBD2 (5 bases). This CDR3 has 15 residues. The germline V gene has CDR1 SGHRS and CDR2 YFSETQ. Trimming left V 7 bases short and J 2 bases short, with 16 bases between. The CDR3 nucleotides read TGCGCCAGCGCCCCCCGGGATCGAGCCTACAATGAGCAGTTCTTC. Its protein is CASAPRDRAYNEQFF.

The chain carries TRBV28 and TRBJ2-7; no reliable D call. This CDR3 region has 12 residues. Trimming pared 6 bases from V and 5 bases from J, leaving 11 bases between. Germline V lookup: CDR1 MDHEN, CDR2 SYDVKM. Written as DNA, the CDR3 is TGTGCCAGCAGATCTACCACGGACGAGCAGTACTTC. This gives the protein CASRSTTDEQYF.

The CDR3 spells CAISGRQDNQPQHF. The DNA of the CDR3 is TGTGCCATCAGTGGGAGACAGGACAATCAGCCCCAGCATTTT. The V and J genes are TRBV10-3 and TRBJ1-5, with D maybe TRBD1 (6 bases). The CDR3 is 14 residues long. Germline-derived CDR1 and CDR2 are ENHRY and SYGVKD. Trimming removed 4 bases from V and 3 bases from J, with 10 bases in between.

This clone has more than one count but fewer than ten. The J gene is TRBJ2-4, the V gene TRBV5-1; a possible D gene is TRBD2 (5 bases). The ends were cut back, 3 bases at V and 1 base at J, with 17 bases in the middle. The germline gives CDR1 SGHRS, CDR2 YFSETQ. The CDR3 is made up of 17 amino acids. The CDR3 nucleotides read TGCGCCAGCAGCTCCTACTCCGCCGGGAAGGCCAAAAACATTCAGTACTTC. Translating gives CASSSYSAGKAKNIQYF.

The table lists this clone with a few counts. The V call is TRBV7-9, the J call TRBJ2-7; the match to TRBD1 covers 7 bases. Germline V gene lookup returns CDR1 SEHNR and CDR2 FQNEAQ (reference sequence). The CDR3 contains 14 residues. V trimming: 5 bases; J trimming: 3 bases; junction bases outside the gene matches: 7. The CDR3 region has the DNA TGTGCCAGCAGCCCCCTGACAGGGAACTACGAGCAGTACTTC. Its translation is CASSPLTGNYEQYF.

This clone has more than one count but fewer than ten. This chain joins TRBV5-5 and TRBJ1-4, with D unresolved. V was clipped by 7 bases and J by 4 bases, with 14 bases between them. The CDR3 consists of 14 residues. The germline gives CDR1 SGHKS, CDR2 YYEKEE (reference sequence). The CDR3 loop reads CASRLGYFNEKLFF. The CDR3 DNA reads as TGTGCCAGCCGCCTCGGGTACTTTAATGAAAAACTGTTTTTT. Complete variable domain (other parts from reference TRBV5-5 and TRBJ1-4): DAGVTQSPTHLIKTRGQQVTLRCSPISGHKSVSWYQQVLGQGPQFIFQYYEKEERGRGNFPDRFSARQFPNYSSELNVNALLLGDSALYLCASRLGYFNEKLFFGSGTQLSVL.

V and J are TRBV28 and TRBJ2-7; possibly TRBD2 for D (6 bases). The V end lost 4 bases, the J end lost 11 bases, and 21 bases lay between the germline ends. The CDR3 is 14 amino acids. Germline V gene lookup returns CDR1 MDHEN and CDR2 SYDVKM. CDR3 sequence reads: CASSSGGGARMEYF. CDR3 nucleotide sequence: TGTGCCAGCAGTTCCGGGGGTGGAGCTAGAATGGAGTACTTC.